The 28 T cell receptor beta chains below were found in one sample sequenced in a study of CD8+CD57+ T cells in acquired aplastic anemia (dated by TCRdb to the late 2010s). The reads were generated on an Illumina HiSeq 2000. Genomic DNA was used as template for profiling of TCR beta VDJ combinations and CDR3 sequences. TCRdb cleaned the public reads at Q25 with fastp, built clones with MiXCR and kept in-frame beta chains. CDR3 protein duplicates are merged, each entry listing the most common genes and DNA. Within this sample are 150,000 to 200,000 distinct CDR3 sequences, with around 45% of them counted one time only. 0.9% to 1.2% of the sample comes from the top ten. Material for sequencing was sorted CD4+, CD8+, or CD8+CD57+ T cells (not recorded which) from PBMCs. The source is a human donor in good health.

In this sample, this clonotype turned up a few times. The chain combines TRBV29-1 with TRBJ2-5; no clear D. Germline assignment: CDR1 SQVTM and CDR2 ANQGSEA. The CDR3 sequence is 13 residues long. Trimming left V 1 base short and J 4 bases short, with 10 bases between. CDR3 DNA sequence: TGCAGCGTTGAAGGGCTCAGTCGAGAGACCCAGTACTTC. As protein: CSVEGLSRETQYF.

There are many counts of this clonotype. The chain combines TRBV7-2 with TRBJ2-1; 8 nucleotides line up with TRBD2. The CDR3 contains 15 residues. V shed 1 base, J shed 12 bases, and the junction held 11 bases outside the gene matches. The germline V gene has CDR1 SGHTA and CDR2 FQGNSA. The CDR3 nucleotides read TGTGCCAGCAGCTTAGGATCACTAGCGGCCGGGGGGCAGTTCTTC. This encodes CASSLGSLAAGGQFF.

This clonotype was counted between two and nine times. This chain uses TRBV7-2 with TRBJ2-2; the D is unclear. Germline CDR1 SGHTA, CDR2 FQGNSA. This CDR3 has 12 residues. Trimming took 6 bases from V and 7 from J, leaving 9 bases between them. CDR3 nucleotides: TGTGCCAGCAGTGGGTCCGGCGGGGAGCTGTTTTTT. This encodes CASSGSGGELFF.

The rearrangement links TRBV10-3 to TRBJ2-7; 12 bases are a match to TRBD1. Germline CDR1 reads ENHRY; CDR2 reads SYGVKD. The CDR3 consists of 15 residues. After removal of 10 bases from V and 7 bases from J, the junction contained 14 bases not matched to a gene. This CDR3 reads CASRSRDRGPKEQYF. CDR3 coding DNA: TGTGCCAGCAGGAGCCGGGACAGGGGGCCGAAAGAGCAGTACTTC.

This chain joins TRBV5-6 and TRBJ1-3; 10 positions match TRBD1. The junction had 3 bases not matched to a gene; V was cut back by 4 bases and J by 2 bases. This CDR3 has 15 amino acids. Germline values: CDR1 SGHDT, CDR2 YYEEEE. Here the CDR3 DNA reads TGTGCCAGCAGCGCGGGACAGGGGACTGGAAACACCATATATTTT. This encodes CASSAGQGTGNTIYF.

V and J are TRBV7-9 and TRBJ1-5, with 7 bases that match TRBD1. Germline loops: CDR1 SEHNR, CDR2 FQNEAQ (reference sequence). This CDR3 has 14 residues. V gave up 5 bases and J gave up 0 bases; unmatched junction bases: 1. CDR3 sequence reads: CASSGTASNQPQHF. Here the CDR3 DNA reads TGTGCCAGCAGCGGGACAGCTAGCAATCAGCCCCAGCATTTT.

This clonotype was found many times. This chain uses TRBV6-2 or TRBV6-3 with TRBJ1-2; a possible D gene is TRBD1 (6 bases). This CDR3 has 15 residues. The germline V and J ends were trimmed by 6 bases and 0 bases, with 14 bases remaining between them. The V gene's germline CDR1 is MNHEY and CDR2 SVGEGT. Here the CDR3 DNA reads TGTGCCAGCAGGCTCAGGGGACGAGCTAACTATGGCTACACCTTC. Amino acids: CASRLRGRANYGYTF.

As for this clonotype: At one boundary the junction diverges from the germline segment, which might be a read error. CDR3 DNA sequence: TGTGCCAGCTCACGGGCGGGAGGGGACTACGAGCAGTGCTTC. This gives the protein CASSRAGGDYEQCF. The chain is built from TRBV18 and TRBJ2-7; 9 nucleotides line up with TRBD2. Germline lookup yields CDR1 KGHSH and CDR2 LQKENI. The CDR3 has 14 amino acids.

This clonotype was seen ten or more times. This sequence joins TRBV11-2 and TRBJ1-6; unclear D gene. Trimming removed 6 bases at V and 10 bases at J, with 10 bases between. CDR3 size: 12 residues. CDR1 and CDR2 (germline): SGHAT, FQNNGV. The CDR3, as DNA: TGTGCCAGCAGAGAAGGTACCTCACCCCTCCACTTT. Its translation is CASREGTSPLHF. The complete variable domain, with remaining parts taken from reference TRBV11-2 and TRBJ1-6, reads EAGVAQSPRYKIIEKRQSVAFWCNPISGHATLYWYQQILGQGPKLLIQFQNNGVVDDSQLPKDRFSAERLKGVDSTLKIQPAKLEDSAVYLCASREGTSPLHFGNGTRLTVT.

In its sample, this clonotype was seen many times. The CDR3 loop is CASSLVGTGIYQPQHF. The CDR3 nucleotides are TGTGCCAGCAGCTTAGTTGGGACAGGGATATATCAGCCCCAGCATTTT. The chain has TRBV11-2 and TRBJ1-5; 9 positions match TRBD1. Losses at the gene ends were 1 base for V and 5 bases for J; bases not matched to a gene: 6. This CDR3 comprises 16 residues. Looked up from germline, CDR1 is SGHAT and CDR2 is FQNNGV.

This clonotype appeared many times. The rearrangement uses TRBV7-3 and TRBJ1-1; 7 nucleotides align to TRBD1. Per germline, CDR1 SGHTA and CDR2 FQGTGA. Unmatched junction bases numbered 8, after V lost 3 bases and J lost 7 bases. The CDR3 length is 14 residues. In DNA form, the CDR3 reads TGTGCCAGCAGCTTGCGCAGGGGGGATCGTGAAGCTTTCTTT. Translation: CASSLRRGDREAFF.

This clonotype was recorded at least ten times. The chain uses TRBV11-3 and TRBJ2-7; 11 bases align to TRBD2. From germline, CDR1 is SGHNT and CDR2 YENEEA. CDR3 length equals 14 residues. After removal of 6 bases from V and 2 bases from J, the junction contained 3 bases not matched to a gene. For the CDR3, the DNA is TGTGCCAGCAGTGTTAGCGGGGGGGCCTACGAGCAGTACTTC. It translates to CASSVSGGAYEQYF. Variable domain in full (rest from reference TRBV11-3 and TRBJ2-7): EAGVVQSPRYKIIEKKQPVAFWCNPISGHNTLYWYLQNLGQGPELLIRYENEEAVDDSQLPKDRFSAERLKGVDSTLKIQPAELGDSAVYLCASSVSGGAYEQYFGPGTRLTVT.

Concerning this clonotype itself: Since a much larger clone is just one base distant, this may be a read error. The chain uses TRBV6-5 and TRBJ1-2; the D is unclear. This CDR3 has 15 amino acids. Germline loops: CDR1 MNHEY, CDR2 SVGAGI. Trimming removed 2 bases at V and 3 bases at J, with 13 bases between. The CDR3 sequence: CASSYPYSTDYGYTF. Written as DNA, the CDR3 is TGTGCCAGCAGTTACCCCTACTCGACGGACTATGGCTACACCTTC.

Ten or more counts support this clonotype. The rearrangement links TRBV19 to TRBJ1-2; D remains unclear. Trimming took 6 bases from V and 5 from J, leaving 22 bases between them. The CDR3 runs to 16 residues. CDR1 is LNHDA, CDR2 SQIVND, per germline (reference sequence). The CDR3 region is CASRPSMVGQLYGYTF. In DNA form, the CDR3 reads TGTGCCAGTAGACCCTCGATGGTTGGGCAGCTTTATGGCTACACCTTC.

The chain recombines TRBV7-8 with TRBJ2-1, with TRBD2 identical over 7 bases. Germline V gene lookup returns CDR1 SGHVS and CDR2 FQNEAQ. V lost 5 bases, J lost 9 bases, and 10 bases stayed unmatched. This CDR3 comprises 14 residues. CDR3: CASSQAQRGPEQFF. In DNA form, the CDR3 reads TGTGCCAGCAGCCAAGCCCAGCGGGGTCCTGAGCAGTTCTTC.

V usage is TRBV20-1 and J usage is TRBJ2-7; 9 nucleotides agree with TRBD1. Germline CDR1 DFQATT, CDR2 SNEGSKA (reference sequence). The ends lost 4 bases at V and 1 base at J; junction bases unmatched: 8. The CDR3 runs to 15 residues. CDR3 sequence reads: CSAMGQGIISYEQYF. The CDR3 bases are TGCAGTGCTATGGGACAGGGAATCATATCCTACGAGCAGTACTTC.

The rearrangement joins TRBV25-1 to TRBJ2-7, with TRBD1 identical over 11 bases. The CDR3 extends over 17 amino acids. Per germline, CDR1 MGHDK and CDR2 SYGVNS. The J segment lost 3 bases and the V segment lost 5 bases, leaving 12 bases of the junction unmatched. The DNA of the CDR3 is TGTGCCAGCAGTCCGACGTCGGGACAGGGGGTTATCTACGAGCAGTACTTC. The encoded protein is CASSPTSGQGVIYEQYF.

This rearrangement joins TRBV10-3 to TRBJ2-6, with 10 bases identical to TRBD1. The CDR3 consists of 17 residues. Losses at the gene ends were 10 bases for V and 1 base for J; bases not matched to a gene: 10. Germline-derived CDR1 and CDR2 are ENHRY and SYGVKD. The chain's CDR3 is CATYPGTGVSGANVLTF. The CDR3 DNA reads TGTGCCACCTACCCCGGGACAGGGGTATCTGGGGCCAACGTCCTGACTTTC.

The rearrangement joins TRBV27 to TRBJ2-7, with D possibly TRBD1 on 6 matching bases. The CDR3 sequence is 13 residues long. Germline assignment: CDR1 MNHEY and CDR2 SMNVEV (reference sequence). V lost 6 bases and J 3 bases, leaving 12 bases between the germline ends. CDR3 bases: TGTGCCAGCAGACGCAGGGGTAGCTACGAGCAGTACTTC. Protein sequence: CASRRRGSYEQYF.

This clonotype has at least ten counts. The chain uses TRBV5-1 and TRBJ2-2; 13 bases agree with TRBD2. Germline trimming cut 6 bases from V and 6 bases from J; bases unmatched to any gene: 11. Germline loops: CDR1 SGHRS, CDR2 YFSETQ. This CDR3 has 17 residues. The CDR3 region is CASTPRTSGGRAGELFF. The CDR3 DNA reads TGCGCCAGCACTCCAAGGACTAGCGGGGGAAGGGCCGGGGAGCTGTTTTTT.

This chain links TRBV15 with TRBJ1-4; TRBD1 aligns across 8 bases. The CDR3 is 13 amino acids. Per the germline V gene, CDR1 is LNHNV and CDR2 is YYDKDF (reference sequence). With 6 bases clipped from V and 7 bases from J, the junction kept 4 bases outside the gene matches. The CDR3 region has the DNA TGTGCCACCAGAGCCGGGACAGGTGAAAAACTGTTTTTT. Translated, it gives CATRAGTGEKLFF.

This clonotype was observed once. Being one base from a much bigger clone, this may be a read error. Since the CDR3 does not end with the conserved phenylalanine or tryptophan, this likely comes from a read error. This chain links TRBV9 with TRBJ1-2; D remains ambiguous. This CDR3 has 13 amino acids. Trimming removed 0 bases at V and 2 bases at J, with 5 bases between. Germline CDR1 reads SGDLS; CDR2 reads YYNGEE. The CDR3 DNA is TGTGCCAGCAGCGTAGCCCCAAACTATGGCTACACCCTC. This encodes CASSVAPNYGYTL.

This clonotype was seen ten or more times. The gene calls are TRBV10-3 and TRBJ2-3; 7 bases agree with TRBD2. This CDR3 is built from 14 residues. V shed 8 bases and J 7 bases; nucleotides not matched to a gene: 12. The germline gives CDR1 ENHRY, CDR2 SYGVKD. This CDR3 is CAIWGGTQTNTQYF. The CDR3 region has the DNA TGTGCCATCTGGGGGGGGACTCAGACGAATACGCAGTATTTT.

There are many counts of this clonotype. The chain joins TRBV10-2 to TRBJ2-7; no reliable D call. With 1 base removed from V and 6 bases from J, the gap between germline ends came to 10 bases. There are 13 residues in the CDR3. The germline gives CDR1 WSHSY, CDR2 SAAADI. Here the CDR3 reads CASSEFLAGEQYF. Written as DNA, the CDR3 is TGCGCCAGCAGTGAGTTCTTAGCAGGCGAGCAGTACTTC.

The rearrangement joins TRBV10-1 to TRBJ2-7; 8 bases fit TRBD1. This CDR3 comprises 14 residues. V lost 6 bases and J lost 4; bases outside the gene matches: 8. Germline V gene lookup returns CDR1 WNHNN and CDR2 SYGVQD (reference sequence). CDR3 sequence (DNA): TGCGCCAGCAGCCGCGGGACAGGAACTTACGAGCAGTACTTC. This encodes CASSRGTGTYEQYF.

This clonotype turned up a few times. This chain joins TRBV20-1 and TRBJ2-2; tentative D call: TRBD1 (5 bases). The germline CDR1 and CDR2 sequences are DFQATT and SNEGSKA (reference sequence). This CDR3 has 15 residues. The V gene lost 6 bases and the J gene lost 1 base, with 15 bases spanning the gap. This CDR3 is CSALPQGQNTGELFF. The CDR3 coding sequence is TGCAGTGCCCTTCCCCAGGGCCAGAACACCGGGGAGCTGTTTTTT.

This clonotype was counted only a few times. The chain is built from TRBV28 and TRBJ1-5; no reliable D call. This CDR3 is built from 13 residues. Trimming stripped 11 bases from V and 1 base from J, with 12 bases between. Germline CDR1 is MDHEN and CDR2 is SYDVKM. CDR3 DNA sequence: TGTGCCGCCAGACACCGGAGCAATCAGCCCCAGCATTTT. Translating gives CAARHRSNQPQHF. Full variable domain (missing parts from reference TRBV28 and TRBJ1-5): DVKVTQSSRYLVKRTGEKVFLECVQDMDHENMFWYRQDPGLGLRLIYFSYDVKMKEKGDIPEGYSVSREKKERFSLILESASTNQTSMYLCAARHRSNQPQHFGDGTRLSIL.

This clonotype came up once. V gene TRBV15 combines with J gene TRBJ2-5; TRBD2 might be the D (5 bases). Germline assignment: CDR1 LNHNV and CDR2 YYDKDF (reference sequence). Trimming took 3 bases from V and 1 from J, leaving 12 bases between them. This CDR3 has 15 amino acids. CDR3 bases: TGTGCCACCAGCAGGGGGTCGGCGGGCCAAGAGACCCAGTACTTC. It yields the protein CATSRGSAGQETQYF.